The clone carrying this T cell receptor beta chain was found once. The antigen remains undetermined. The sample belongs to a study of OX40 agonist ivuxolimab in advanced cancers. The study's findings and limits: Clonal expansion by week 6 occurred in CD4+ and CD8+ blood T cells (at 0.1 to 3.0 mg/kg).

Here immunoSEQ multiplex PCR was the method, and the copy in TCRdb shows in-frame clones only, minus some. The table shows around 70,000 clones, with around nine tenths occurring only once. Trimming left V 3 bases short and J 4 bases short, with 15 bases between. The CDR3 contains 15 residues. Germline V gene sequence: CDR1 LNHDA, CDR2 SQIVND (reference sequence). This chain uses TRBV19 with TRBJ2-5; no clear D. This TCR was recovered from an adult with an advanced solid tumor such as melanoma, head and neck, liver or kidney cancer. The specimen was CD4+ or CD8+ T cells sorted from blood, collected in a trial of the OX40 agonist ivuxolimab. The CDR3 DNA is TGTGCCAGTAGTATCCCGGGCCGGCCCGGAGAGACCCAGTACTTC. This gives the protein CASSIPGRPGETQYF.